This is a list of T cell receptor beta chains from one sample in a study of identical twins. TCRdb reprocessed the 5' RACE reads with MiXCR, giving one entry per CDR3 protein. The sample has around 370,000 distinct CDR3 sequences; 8.5% to 10% are singletons. The sequenced sample consisted of naive T cells sorted from blood. The origin of the receptors is a woman in her 50s in good health. The conserved cysteine and the conserved F or W are not part of the CDR3 here.

TRBJ2-7 | TRBV7-8 | ASLRGQGSYEQY
TRBJ2-1 | TRBV7-9 | ASSLEGGARAGNEQF
TRBJ2-5 | TRBV7-7 | ASSLLQNGAQY
TRBJ1-1 | TRBV3-1 | ASSQSWSPNTEAF
TRBJ2-7 | TRBV7-9 | ASSPSERYEQY
TRBJ2-3 | TRBV20-1 | SARDPVAASFFSTDTQY
TRBJ2-1 | TRBV19 | ASSARQFIADNEQF
TRBJ1-1 | TRBV4-1 | ASSQAAFGERLGSTEAF
TRBJ2-7 | TRBV13 | ASSREGMGHYEQY
TRBJ2-1 | TRBV5-6 | ASSQGQKRETLNEQF
TRBJ2-3 | TRBV28 | VSSPGTSTDTQY
TRBJ2-1 | TRBV5-1 | ASSLEGQPRYNEQF
TRBJ2-2 | TRBV27 | ASTARLVGLNTGELF
TRBJ2-3 | TRBV6-2/TRBV6-3 | ASSSRTGNTDTQY
TRBJ2-1 | TRBV5-1 | ASSLDRSSYNEQF
TRBJ2-5 | TRBV6-1 | ASREREGSQSETQY
TRBJ2-3 | TRBV29-1 | SVSPLGVGTDTQY
TRBJ2-3 | TRBV6-1 | ASTWQVTGEDTQY
TRBJ2-6 | TRBV12-3/TRBV12-4 | ASSFSPSGANVLT
TRBJ2-1 | TRBV28 | ASTPGDEQF
TRBJ2-2 | TRBV29-1 | TMGQGHGGNTGELF